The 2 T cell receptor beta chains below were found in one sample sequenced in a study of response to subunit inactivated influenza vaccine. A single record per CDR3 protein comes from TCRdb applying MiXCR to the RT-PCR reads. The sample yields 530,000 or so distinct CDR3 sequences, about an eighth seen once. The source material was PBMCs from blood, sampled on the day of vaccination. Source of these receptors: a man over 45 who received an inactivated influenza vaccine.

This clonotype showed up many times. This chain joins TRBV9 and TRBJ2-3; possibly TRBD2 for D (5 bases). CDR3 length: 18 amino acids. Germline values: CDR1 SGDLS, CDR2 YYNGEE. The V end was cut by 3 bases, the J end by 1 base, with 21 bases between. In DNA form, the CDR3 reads TGTGCCAGCAGCGCCCCAAGCGGCACAAAACCCCGCACAGATACGCAGTATTTT. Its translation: CASSAPSGTKPRTDTQYF.

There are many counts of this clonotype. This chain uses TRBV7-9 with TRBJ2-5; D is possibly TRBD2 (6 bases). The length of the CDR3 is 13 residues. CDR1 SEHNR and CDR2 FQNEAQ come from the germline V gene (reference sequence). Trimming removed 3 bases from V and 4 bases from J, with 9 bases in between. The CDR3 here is CASSFSGRETQYF. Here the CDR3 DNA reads TGTGCCAGCAGCTTTTCCGGGAGAGAGACCCAGTACTTC.